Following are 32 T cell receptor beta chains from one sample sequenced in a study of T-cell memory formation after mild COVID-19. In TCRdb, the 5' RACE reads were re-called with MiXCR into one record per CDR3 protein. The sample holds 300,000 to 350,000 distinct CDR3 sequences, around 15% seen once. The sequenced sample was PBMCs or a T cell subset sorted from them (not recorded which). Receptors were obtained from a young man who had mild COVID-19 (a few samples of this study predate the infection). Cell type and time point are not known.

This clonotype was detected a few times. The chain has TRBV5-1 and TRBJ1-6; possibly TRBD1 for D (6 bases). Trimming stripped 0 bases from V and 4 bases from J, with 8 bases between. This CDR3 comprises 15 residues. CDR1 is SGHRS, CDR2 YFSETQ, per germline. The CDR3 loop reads CASSLADSYNSPLHF. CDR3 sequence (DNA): TGCGCCAGCAGCTTGGCGGACAGTTATAATTCACCCCTCCACTTT.

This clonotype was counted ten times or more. The chain's CDR3 is CSVTAGGRFGEQFF. CDR3 sequence (DNA): TGCAGTGTCACGGCGGGGGGCCGGTTCGGTGAGCAGTTCTTC. This chain links TRBV20-1 with TRBJ2-1; 8 positions agree with TRBD2. Germline CDR1 and CDR2: DFQATT and SNEGSKA (reference sequence). With 7 bases clipped from V and 9 bases from J, the junction kept 14 bases outside the gene matches. The CDR3 sequence is 14 residues long.

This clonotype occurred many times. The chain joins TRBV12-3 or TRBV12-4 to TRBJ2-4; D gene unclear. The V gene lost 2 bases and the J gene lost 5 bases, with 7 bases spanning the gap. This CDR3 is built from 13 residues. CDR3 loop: CASSLQAQNIQYF. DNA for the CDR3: TGTGCCAGCAGTTTACAGGCACAAAACATTCAGTACTTC.

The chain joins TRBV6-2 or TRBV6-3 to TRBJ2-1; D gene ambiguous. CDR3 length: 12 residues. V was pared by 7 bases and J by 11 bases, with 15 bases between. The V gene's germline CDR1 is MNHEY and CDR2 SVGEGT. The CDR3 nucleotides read TGTGCCAGCATGTTCACCCCAAATAAGCAGTTCTTC. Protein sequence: CASMFTPNKQFF.

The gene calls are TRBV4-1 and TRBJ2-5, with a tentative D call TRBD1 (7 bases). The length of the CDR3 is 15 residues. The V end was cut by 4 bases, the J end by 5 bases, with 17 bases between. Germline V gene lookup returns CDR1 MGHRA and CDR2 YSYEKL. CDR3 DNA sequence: TGCGCCAGCAGCCTAGAAGGACAGGCGGGGGAGACCCAGTACTTC. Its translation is CASSLEGQAGETQYF.

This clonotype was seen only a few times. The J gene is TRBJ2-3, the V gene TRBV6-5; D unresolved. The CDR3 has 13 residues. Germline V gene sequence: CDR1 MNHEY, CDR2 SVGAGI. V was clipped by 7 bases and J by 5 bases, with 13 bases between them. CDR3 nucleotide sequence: TGTGCCAGCACCCTTTCCCTCGGAGATACGCAGTATTTT. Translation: CASTLSLGDTQYF.

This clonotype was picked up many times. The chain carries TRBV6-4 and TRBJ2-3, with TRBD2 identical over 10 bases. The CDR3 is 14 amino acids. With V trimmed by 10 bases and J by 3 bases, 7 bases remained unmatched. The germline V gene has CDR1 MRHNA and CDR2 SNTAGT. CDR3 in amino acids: CATSKRGGTDTQYF. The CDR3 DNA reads TGTGCCACTTCCAAGCGGGGGGGAACAGATACGCAGTATTTT.

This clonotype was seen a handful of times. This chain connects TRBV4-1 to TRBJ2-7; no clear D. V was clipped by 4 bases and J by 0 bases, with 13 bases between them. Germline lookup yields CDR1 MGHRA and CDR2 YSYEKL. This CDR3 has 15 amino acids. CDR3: CASSLTAASSYEQYV. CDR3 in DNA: TGCGCCAGCAGCCTGACGGCCGCTAGCTCCTACGAGCAGTACGTC.

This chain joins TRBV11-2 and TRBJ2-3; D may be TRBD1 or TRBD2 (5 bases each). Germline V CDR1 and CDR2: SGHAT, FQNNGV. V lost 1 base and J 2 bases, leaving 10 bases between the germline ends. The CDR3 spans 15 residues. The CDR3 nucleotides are TGTGCCAGCAGCTTAGCGGGACGCCCCACAGATACGCAGTATTTT. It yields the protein CASSLAGRPTDTQYF.

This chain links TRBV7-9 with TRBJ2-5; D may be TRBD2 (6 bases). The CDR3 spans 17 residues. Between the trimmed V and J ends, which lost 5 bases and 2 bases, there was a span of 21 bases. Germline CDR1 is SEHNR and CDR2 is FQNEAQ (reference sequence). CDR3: CASSLGAWEAEQETQYF. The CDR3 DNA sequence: TGTGCCAGCAGCCTCGGCGCGTGGGAGGCAGAACAAGAGACCCAGTACTTC.

The CDR3 DNA sequence: TGCGCCAGCAGCTTGGGGGGTATCACTGAAGCTTTCTTT. It encodes CASSLGGITEAFF. The J gene is TRBJ1-1, the V gene TRBV5-1; no reliable D call. CDR3 size: 13 residues. V dropped 0 bases and J dropped 4 bases, with 7 bases sitting between them. The germline gives CDR1 SGHRS, CDR2 YFSETQ.

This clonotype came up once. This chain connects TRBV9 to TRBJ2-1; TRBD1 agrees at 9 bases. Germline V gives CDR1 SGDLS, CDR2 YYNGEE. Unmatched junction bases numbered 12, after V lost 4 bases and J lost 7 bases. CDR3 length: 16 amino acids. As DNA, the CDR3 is TGTGCCAGCAGCCCCCGGCCCGGGACAGGGCCTAATGAGCAGTTCTTC. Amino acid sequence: CASSPRPGTGPNEQFF.

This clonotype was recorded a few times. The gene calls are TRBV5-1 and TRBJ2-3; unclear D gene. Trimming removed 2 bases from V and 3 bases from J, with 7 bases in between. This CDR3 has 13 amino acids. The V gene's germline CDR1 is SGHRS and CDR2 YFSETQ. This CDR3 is CASSFAETDTQYF. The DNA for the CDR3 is TGCGCCAGCAGCTTCGCGGAGACAGATACGCAGTATTTT. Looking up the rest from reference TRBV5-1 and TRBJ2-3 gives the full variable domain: KAGVTQTPRYLIKTRGQQVTLSCSPISGHRSVSWYQQTPGQGLQFLFEYFSETQRNKGNFPGRFSGRQFSNSRSEMNVSTLELGDSALYLCASSFAETDTQYFGPGTRLTVL.

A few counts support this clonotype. CDR3 DNA: TGCGCCAGCAGCTTCCGGGGGGGCTACGAGCAGTACTTC. It codes for CASSFRGGYEQYF. V usage is TRBV5-1 and J usage is TRBJ2-7; 8 bases fit TRBD2. The CDR3 totals 13 residues. J gave up 3 bases and V 2 bases, and 1 base lay outside the gene matches. Germline lookup yields CDR1 SGHRS and CDR2 YFSETQ.

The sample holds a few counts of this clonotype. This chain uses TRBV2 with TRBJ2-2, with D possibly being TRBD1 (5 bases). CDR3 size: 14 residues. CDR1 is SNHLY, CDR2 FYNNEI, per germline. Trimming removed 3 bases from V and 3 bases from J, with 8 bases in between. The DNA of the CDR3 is TGTGCCAGCAGTGACAGGGATTACACCGGGGAGCTGTTTTTT. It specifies CASSDRDYTGELFF. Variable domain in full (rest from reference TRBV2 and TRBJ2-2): EPEVTQTPSHQVTQMGQEVILRCVPISNHLYFYWYRQILGQKVEFLVSFYNNEISEKSEIFDDQFSVERPDGSNFTLKIRSTKLEDSAMYFCASSDRDYTGELFFGEGSRLTVL.

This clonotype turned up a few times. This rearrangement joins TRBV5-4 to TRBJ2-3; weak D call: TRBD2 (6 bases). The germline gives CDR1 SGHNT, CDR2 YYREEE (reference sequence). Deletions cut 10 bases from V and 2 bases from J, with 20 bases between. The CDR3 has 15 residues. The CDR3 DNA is TGTGCCTTCGATACTGGAGGGGAGATCACAGATACGCAGTATTTT. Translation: CAFDTGGEITDTQYF.

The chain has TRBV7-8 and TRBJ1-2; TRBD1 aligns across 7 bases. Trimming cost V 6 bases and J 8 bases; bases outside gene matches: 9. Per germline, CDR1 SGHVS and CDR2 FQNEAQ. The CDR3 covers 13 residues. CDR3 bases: TGTGCCAGCAGTCCTGGGGACAGCTCCGGCTACACCTTC. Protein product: CASSPGDSSGYTF. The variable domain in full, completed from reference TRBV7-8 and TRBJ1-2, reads GAGVSQSPRYKVAKRGQDVALRCDPISGHVSLFWYQQALGQGPEFLTYFQNEAQLDKSGLPSDRFFAERPEGSVSTLKIQRTQQEDSAVYLCASSPGDSSGYTFGSGTRLTVV.

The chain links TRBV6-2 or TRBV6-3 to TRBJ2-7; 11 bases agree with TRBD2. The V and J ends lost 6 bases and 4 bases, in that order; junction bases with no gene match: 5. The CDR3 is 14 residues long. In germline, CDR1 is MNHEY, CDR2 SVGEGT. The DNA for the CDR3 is TGTGCCAGCAGACGACTAGCGGGAAAGTACGAGCAGTACTTC. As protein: CASRRLAGKYEQYF.

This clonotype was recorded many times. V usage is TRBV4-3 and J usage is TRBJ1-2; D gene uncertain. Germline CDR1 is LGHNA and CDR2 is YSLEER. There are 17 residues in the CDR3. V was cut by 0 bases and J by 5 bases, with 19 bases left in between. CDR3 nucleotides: TGCGCCAGCAGCCAAGATTGGAGAAAGCAGACTTATTATGGCTACACCTTC. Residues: CASSQDWRKQTYYGYTF.

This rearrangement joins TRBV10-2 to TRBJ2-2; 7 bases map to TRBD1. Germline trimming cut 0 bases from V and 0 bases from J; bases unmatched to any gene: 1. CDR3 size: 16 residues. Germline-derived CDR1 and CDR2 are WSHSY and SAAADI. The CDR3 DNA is TGCGCCAGCAGTGAGTCGACAGGGACGAACACCGGGGAGCTGTTTTTT. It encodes CASSESTGTNTGELFF.

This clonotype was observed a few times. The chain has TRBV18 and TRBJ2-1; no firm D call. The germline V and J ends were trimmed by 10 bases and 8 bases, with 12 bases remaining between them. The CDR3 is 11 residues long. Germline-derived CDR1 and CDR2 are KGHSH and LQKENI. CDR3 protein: CATKSEYEQFF. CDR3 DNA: TGTGCCACCAAGAGCGAATATGAGCAGTTCTTC. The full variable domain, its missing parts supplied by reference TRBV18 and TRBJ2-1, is NAGVMQNPRHLVRRRGQEARLRCSPMKGHSHVYWYRQLPEEGLKFMVYLQKENIIDESGMPKERFSAEFPKEGPSILRIQQVVRGDSAAYFCATKSEYEQFFGPGTRLTVL.

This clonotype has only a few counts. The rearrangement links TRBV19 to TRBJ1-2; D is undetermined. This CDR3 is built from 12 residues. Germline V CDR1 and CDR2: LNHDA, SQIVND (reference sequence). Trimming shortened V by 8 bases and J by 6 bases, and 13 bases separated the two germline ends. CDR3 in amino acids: CASETWVNGYTF. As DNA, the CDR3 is TGTGCCAGTGAGACCTGGGTGAATGGCTACACCTTC.

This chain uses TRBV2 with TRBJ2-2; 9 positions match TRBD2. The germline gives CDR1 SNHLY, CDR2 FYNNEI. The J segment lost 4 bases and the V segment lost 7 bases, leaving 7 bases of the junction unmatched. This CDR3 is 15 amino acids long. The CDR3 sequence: CASNHPAGGTGELFF. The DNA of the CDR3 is TGTGCCAGCAATCACCCAGCGGGGGGCACCGGGGAGCTGTTTTTT.

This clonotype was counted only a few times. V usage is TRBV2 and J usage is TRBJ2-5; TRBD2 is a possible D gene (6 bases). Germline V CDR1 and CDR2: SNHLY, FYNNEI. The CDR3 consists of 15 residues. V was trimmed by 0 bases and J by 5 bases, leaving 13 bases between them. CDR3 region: CASSEATQGRETQYF. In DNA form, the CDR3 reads TGTGCCAGCAGTGAAGCCACACAAGGGAGGGAGACCCAGTACTTC.

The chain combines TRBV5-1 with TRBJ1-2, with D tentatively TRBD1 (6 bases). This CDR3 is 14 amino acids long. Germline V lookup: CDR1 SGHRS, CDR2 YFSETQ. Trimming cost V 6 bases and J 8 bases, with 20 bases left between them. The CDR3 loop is CASTPGTGRGGYTF. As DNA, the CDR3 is TGCGCCAGCACCCCAGGCACAGGGAGGGGCGGCTACACCTTC.

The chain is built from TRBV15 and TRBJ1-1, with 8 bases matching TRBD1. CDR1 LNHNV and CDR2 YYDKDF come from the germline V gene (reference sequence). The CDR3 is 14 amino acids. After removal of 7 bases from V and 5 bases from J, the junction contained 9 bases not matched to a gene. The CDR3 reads CATTPDRVRTEAFF. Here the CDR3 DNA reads TGTGCCACCACCCCGGACAGGGTTCGGACTGAAGCTTTCTTT. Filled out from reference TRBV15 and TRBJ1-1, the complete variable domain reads DAMVIQNPRYQVTQFGKPVTLSCSQTLNHNVMYWYQQKSSQAPKLLFHYYDKDFNNEADTPDNFQSRRPNTSFCFLDIRSPGLGDTAMYLCATTPDRVRTEAFFGQGTRLTVV.

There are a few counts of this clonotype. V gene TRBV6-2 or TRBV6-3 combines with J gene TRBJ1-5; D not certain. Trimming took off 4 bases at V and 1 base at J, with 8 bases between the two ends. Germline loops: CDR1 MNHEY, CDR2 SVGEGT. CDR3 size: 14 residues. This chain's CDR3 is CASSSQSSNQPQHF. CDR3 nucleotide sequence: TGTGCCAGCAGTTCCCAGAGCAGCAATCAGCCCCAGCATTTT.

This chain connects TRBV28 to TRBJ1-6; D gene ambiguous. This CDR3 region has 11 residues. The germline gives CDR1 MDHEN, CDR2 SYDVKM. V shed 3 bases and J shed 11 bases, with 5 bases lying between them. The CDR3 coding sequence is TGTGCCAGCAGTTTTGGGCCACCCCTCCACTTT. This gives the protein CASSFGPPLHF.

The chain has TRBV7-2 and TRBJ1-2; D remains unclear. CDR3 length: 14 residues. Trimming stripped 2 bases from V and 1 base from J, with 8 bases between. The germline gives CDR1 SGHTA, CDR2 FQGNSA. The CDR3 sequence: CASSLFALNYGYTF. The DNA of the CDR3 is TGTGCCAGCAGCTTATTTGCCCTTAACTATGGCTACACCTTC.

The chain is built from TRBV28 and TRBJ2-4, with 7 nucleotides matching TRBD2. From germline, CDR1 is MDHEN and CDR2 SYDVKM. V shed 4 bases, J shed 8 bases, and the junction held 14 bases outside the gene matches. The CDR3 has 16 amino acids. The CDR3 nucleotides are TGTGCCAGCAGTTCTTTTTTGGGGGGGACTTCCCACATTCAGTACTTC. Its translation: CASSSFLGGTSHIQYF.

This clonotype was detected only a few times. CDR3: CASSSGGPVETQYF. DNA of the CDR3: TGCGCCAGCAGCTCCGGGGGGCCAGTCGAGACCCAGTACTTC. The chain is built from TRBV5-1 and TRBJ2-5, with D possibly TRBD2 on 7 matching bases. Trimming cost V 3 bases and J 5 bases, with 14 bases left between them. Germline lookup yields CDR1 SGHRS and CDR2 YFSETQ. CDR3 length equals 14 residues.

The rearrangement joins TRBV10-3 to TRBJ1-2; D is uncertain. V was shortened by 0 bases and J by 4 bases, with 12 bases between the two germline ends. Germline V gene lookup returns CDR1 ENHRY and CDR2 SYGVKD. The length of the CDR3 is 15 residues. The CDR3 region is CAISESVVYGYGYTF. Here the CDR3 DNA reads TGTGCCATCAGTGAGTCTGTGGTATATGGCTATGGCTACACCTTC.